Sequencing of this T cell receptor (beta chain) was carried out in a study of T cell responses to AZD1222 COVID-19 vaccine. Notes on the study in general: The breadth and depth of Spike-specific TCRs increased once two AZD1222 doses had been given.

Produced via immunoSEQ multiplex PCR; TCRdb's table is partial and in-frame only. The table shows about 180,000 clones, with around 93% occurring only once. Germline CDR1 SGHRS, CDR2 YFSETQ. The CDR3 is made up of 17 amino acids. V lost 0 bases and J 5 bases, leaving 20 bases between the germline ends. With regard to this clone: The antigen is unknown.

The sample here was peripheral blood, taken 28 days after the second dose of the MenACWY control vaccine. The receptor was derived from an adult who received the MenACWY meningococcal vaccine as a control. The V gene is TRBV5-1, the J gene TRBJ1-2; D possibly corresponds to TRBD1 (5 bases). The DNA for the CDR3 is TGCGCCAGCAGCTTGGATGCCGGGACCGAATTAATTTATGGCTACACCTTC. This gives the protein CASSLDAGTELIYGYTF.